A selection of T cell receptor beta chains follows, all from one sample in a study of early T cells in non-severe SARS-CoV-2 infection. TCRdb fed the 5' RACE reads into MiXCR, producing one record per CDR3 protein. This sample carries around 76,000 distinct CDR3 sequences, 10% to 15% of them seen once, and the ten largest clones take roughly 3.9%. The sequencing input was whole blood. All receptors come from an adult who was a healthcare worker with PCR-confirmed SARS-CoV-2 infection or an uninfected control (not recorded which). The CDR3 runs from the conserved cysteine through the conserved F or W. D genes are given only for firm matches. The listing skips clone size in some rows; elsewhere it reads once, few, many or a size class.

size	V	J	D	DNA	CDR3
few	TRBV30	TRBJ1-5	NA	TGTGCCTGGAGTGTCCGAGGGGATCAGCCCCAGCATTTT	CAWSVRGDQPQHF
few	TRBV19	TRBJ2-1	NA	TGTGCCAGCACCCGAGGGCGGGGACCCTACAATGAGCAGTTCTTC	CASTRGRGPYNEQFF
few	TRBV7-3	TRBJ2-5	TRBD2	TGTGCCAGCAGCCAGGGACTAGCTCGACAAGAGACCCAGTACTTC	CASSQGLARQETQYF
NA	TRBV5-1	TRBJ1-1	NA	TGCGCCAGCAGCCCCAACTCGAACACTGAAGCTTTCTTT	CASSPNSNTEAFF
many	TRBV29-1	TRBJ2-1	NA	TGCAGCGCCCTACTTTGGAGTTACAATGAGCAGTTCTTC	CSALLWSYNEQFF
few	TRBV2	TRBJ2-7	NA	TGTGCCAGCAGTGCGGGGGATAACCCCTACGAGCAGTACTTC	CASSAGDNPYEQYF
many	TRBV5-1	TRBJ2-1	TRBD2	TGCGCCAGCAGCTTGGAACTAGCGGGCGTCAGTGAGCAGTTCTTC	CASSLELAGVSEQFF
NA	TRBV7-9	TRBJ2-1	NA	TGTGCCAGCAGCTTGGCACAGGGAACCTACAATGAGCAGTTCTTC	CASSLAQGTYNEQFF
once	TRBV29-1	TRBJ1-3	NA	TGCAGCGTTCGGCTCCCCGGAAACACCATATATTTT	CSVRLPGNTIYF
many	TRBV9	TRBJ2-1	TRBD2	TGTGCCAGCAGCGTAGGACTAGCGGGAGGGCCCTTTTTCTTC	CASSVGLAGGPFFF
NA	TRBV27	TRBJ2-7	TRBD2	TGTGCCAGCATGGTAGCGGGAGGGCCAGAGCAGTACTTC	CASMVAGGPEQYF
many	TRBV20-1	TRBJ1-2	NA	TGCAGTGCTAGAGATAATGGGGCGGTCTATGGCTACACCTTC	CSARDNGAVYGYTF
NA	TRBV5-1	TRBJ2-4	TRBD1	TGCGCCAGCAGCATTTTGACAGGGGGAAGCAAAAACATTCAGTACTTC	CASSILTGGSKNIQYF
many	TRBV3-1	TRBJ2-1	NA	TGTGCCAGCAGCCCGTCGCAGTCCTACAATGAGCAGTTCTTC	CASSPSQSYNEQFF